This is a list of T cell receptor beta chains from one sample in a study of molecular identifiers for immune sequencing clone quantification. A single record per CDR3 protein comes from TCRdb applying MiXCR to the PCR reads. The data hold roughly 630,000 distinct CDR3 sequences, with 25% observed a single time. The sample was naive CD8+ T cells from blood, with Jurkat cell RNA spiked in. These TCRs come from a human donor in good health. Some libraries in this study had Jurkat cell RNA spiked in. Each CDR3 is given with its conserved first and last residue. The D gene is left open where the match is weak. The size of a clone is reported for some rows only, either as once, few or many, or as a class for expanded clones.

size	J	V	D	CDR3	DNA
-	TRBJ2-7	TRBV12-3/TRBV12-4	-	CASRESQSSEQYF	TGTGCCAGCAGGGAATCCCAAAGCTCCGAGCAGTACTTC
-	TRBJ2-7	TRBV12-3/TRBV12-4	-	CASTEGFYEQYF	TGTGCCAGCACAGAGGGATTCTACGAGCAGTACTTC
many	TRBJ2-7	TRBV12-3/TRBV12-4	TRBD2	CASSFGPGGYEQYF	TGTGCCAGCAGTTTCGGCCCGGGAGGGTACGAGCAGTACTTC
-	TRBJ2-7	TRBV9	-	CASSVVTGTYEQYF	TGTGCCAGCAGCGTCGTGACAGGAACTTACGAGCAGTACTTC
many	TRBJ2-5	TRBV27	-	CASSPPGSPVETQYF	TGTGCCAGCAGTCCCCCAGGGTCCCCTGTGGAGACCCAGTACTTC
few	TRBJ1-2	TRBV19	TRBD1	CASSIDHRGGRSYGYTF	TGTGCCAGTAGTATAGATCACAGGGGGGGAAGAAGCTATGGCTACACCTTC
-	TRBJ2-2	TRBV5-6	-	CASSFDASGELFF	TGTGCCAGCAGCTTCGATGCGAGCGGGGAGCTGTTTTTT
few	TRBJ2-7	TRBV9	-	CASSVAEGTYEQYF	TGTGCCAGCAGCGTAGCAGAGGGGACCTACGAGCAGTACTTC
few	TRBJ2-7	TRBV7-9	-	CASSFIMGSYEQYF	TGTGCCAGCAGCTTTATCATGGGGTCCTACGAGCAGTACTTC
many	TRBJ2-7	TRBV19	TRBD1	CASSITLGQIYYEQYF	TGTGCCAGTAGTATAACCCTGGGACAGATTTACTACGAGCAGTACTTC
few	TRBJ2-7	TRBV6-2/TRBV6-3	TRBD1	CASRRDRVYEQYF	TGTGCCAGCAGAAGGGACAGGGTCTACGAGCAGTACTTC
many	TRBJ1-1	TRBV6-5	-	CASSYQSGSEAFF	TGTGCCAGCAGTTACCAAAGCGGGAGTGAAGCTTTCTTT
many	TRBJ2-7	TRBV7-2	TRBD2	CASSLGSSGGGRFPEQYF	TGTGCCAGCAGCTTAGGCTCTAGCGGGGGGGGCCGGTTTCCGGAGCAGTACTTC
many	TRBJ2-7	TRBV6-1	-	CASSVNRAYEQYF	TGTGCCAGCAGTGTTAACAGGGCCTACGAGCAGTACTTC
few	TRBJ2-7	TRBV20-1	-	CSATDGYEQYF	TGCAGTGCAACTGACGGCTACGAGCAGTACTTC
-	TRBJ2-7	TRBV13	-	CASSTSTEQYF	TGTGCCAGCAGCACCTCCACCGAGCAGTACTTC
-	TRBJ2-5	TRBV20-1	TRBD2	CSARGTSGGEYQETQYF	TGCAGTGCTAGAGGGACTAGCGGGGGGGAGTACCAAGAGACCCAGTACTTC
few	TRBJ2-2	TRBV4-1	-	CASSQEGTSTGELFF	TGCGCCAGCAGCCAAGAGGGGACCTCCACCGGGGAGCTGTTTTTT
-	TRBJ1-2	TRBV2	TRBD1	CASRDRDISYGYTF	TGTGCCAGCAGAGACAGGGACATCAGCTATGGCTACACCTTC
-	TRBJ2-3	TRBV6-2/TRBV6-3	TRBD2	CASSFAGDPADTQYF	TGTGCCAGCAGTTTTGCGGGGGACCCCGCAGATACGCAGTATTTT
many	TRBJ2-5	TRBV12-3/TRBV12-4	-	CASKTRGAQETQYF	TGTGCCAGCAAAACGCGCGGGGCCCAAGAGACCCAGTACTTC
many	TRBJ1-1	TRBV12-3/TRBV12-4	-	CASSPFASNTEAFF	TGTGCCAGCAGTCCCTTCGCATCGAACACTGAAGCTTTCTTT
many	TRBJ2-3	TRBV20-1	-	CSAEGGEFTDTQYF	TGCAGTGCGGAGGGGGGGGAATTCACAGATACGCAGTATTTT
many	TRBJ2-7	TRBV14	TRBD1	CASSHAHGTGGDEQYF	TGTGCCAGCAGCCACGCCCATGGGACAGGAGGGGACGAGCAGTACTTC
few	TRBJ2-7	TRBV5-1	-	CASSFGYGSYEQYF	TGCGCCAGCAGCTTTGGATACGGATCCTACGAGCAGTACTTC
few	TRBJ1-5	TRBV6-6	-	CASSLAGTPSNQPQHF	TGTGCCAGCAGTTTAGCCGGGACACCTAGCAATCAGCCCCAGCATTTT
few	TRBJ2-7	TRBV30	-	CAWQKLGGEQYF	TGTGCCTGGCAGAAACTCGGGGGCGAGCAGTACTTC
many	TRBJ1-5	TRBV19	-	CASRLDSWGNQPQHF	TGTGCCAGTAGGCTGGACAGTTGGGGCAATCAGCCCCAGCATTTT
many	TRBJ2-7	TRBV7-2	-	CASSLDLTLGEQYF	TGTGCCAGCAGCTTAGATCTTACTTTGGGGGAGCAGTACTTC
-	TRBJ2-7	TRBV6-6	-	CASSYTALYEQYF	TGTGCCAGCAGTTATACAGCACTATACGAGCAGTACTTC
few	TRBJ2-1	TRBV20-1	-	CSARDKREANNEQFF	TGCAGTGCTAGAGATAAGAGGGAGGCAAACAATGAGCAGTTCTTC
-	TRBJ2-3	TRBV12-3/TRBV12-4	-	CASARVWSDTQYF	TGTGCCAGCGCTCGTGTGTGGTCAGATACGCAGTATTTT
-	TRBJ2-1	TRBV20-1	TRBD2	CSAREGHSGGEQFF	TGCAGTGCTAGAGAGGGGCACTCCGGGGGGGAGCAGTTCTTC
few	TRBJ1-5	TRBV2	TRBD1	CASSGHRDRDPLSNQPQHF	TGTGCCAGCAGTGGACACCGGGACAGGGACCCTCTGAGCAATCAGCCCCAGCATTTT
-	TRBJ1-2	TRBV7-8	-	CASSLRTTTLYGYTF	TGTGCCAGCAGCTTACGGACAACGACACTCTATGGCTACACCTTC
few	TRBJ2-7	TRBV5-1	TRBD2	CASSRETSGEQYF	TGCGCCAGCAGCCGAGAGACTAGCGGGGAGCAGTACTTC
many	TRBJ2-3	TRBV2	-	CASDPSSTDTQYF	TGTGCCAGCGACCCCTCTAGCACAGATACGCAGTATTTT
-	TRBJ2-5	TRBV7-3	-	CASSLWGEETEYF	TGTGCCAGCAGCTTATGGGGGGAAGAGACCGAGTACTTC
few	TRBJ2-3	TRBV7-8	TRBD1	CASSLTGQGVSDTQYF	TGTGCCAGCAGCTTGACGGGACAGGGGGTTTCAGATACGCAGTATTTT
few	TRBJ2-7	TRBV27	TRBD1	CASKTGGNEQYF	TGTGCCAGCAAGACAGGGGGTAACGAGCAGTACTTC